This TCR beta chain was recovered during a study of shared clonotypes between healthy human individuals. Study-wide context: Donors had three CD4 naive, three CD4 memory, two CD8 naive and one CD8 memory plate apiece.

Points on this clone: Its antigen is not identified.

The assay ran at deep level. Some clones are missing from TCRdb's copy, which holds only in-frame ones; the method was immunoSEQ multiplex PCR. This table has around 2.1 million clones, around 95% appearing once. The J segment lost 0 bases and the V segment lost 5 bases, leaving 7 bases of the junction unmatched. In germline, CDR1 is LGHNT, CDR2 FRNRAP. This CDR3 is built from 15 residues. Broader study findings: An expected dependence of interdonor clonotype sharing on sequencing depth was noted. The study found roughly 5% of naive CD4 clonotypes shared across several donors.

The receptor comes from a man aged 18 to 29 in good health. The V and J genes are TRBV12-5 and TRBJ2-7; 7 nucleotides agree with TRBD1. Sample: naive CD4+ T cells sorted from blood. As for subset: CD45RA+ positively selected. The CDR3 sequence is CASGIPGQHSYEQYF. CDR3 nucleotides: TGTGCTAGTGGTATACCGGGACAGCACTCCTACGAGCAGTACTTC.